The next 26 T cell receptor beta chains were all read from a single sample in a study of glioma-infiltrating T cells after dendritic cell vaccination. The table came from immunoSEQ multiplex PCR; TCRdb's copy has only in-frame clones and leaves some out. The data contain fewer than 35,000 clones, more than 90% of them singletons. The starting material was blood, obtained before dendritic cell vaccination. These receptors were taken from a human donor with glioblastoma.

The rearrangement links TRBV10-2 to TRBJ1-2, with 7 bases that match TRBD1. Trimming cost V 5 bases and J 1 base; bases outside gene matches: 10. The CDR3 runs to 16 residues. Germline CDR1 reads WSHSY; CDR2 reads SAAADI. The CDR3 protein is CASSYTETGLNYGYTF. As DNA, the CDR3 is TGCGCCAGCAGTTATACCGAGACAGGGCTTAACTATGGCTACACCTTC.

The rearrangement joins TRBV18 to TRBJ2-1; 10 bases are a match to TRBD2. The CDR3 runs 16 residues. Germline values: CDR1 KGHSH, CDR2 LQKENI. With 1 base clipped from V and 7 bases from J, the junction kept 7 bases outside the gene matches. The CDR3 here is CASSPLGLASQNEQFF. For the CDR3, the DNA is TGTGCCAGCTCACCACTGGGACTAGCGAGCCAGAATGAGCAGTTCTTC.

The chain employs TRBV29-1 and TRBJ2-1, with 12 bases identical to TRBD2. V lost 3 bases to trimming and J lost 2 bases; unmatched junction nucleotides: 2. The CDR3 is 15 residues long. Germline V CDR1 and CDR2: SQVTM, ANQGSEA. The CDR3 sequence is CSVDASGGAYNEQFF. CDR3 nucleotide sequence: TGCAGCGTTGATGCTAGCGGGGGGGCCTACAATGAGCAGTTCTTC.

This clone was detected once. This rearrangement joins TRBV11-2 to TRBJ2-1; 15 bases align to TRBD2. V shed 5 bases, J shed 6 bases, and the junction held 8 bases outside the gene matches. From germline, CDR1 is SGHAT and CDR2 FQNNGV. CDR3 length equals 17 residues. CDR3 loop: CASSPGTSGGPINEQFF. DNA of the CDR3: TGTGCCAGCAGCCCCGGGACTAGCGGGGGGCCAATCAATGAGCAGTTCTTC.

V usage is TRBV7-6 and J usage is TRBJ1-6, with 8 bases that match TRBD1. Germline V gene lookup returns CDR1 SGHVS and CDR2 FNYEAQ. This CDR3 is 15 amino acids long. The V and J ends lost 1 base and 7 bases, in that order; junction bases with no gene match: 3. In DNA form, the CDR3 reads TGTGCCAGCAGCTTAGGGGGACAGGCCAATTCACCCCTCCACTTT. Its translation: CASSLGGQANSPLHF.

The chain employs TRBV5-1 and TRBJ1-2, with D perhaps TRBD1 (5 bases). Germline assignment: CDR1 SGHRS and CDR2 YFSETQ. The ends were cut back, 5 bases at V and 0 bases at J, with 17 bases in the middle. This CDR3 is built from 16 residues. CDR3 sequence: CASSRGTAEANYGYTF. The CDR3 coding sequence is TGCGCCAGCAGTAGGGGCACAGCCGAAGCTAACTATGGCTACACCTTC.

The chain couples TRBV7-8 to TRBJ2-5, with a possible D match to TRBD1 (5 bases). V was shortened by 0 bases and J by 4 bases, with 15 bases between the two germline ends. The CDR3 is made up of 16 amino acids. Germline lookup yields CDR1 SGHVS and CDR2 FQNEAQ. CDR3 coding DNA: TGTGCCAGCAGCTTAGCGCGAAGGGGCCAAGGAGAGACCCAGTACTTC. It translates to CASSLARRGQGETQYF.

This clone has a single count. Here the CDR3 DNA reads TGCGCCAGCATCCCGAAGTGGCTCGCCGTTCGCCTCTACGAGCAGTACTTC. This sequence encodes CASIPKWLAVRLYEQYF. The J gene is TRBJ2-7, the V gene TRBV4-1, with D unclear. V was shortened by 7 bases and J by 3 bases, with 25 bases between the two germline ends. The germline gives CDR1 MGHRA, CDR2 YSYEKL. The CDR3 runs 17 residues.

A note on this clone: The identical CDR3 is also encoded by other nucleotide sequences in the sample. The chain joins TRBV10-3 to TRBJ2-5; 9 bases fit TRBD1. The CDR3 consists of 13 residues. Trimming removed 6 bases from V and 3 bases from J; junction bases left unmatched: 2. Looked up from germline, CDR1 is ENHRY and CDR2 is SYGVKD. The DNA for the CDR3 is TGTGCCATCAGCCGGGACAGGGAAGAGACCCAGTACTTC. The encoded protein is CAISRDREETQYF.

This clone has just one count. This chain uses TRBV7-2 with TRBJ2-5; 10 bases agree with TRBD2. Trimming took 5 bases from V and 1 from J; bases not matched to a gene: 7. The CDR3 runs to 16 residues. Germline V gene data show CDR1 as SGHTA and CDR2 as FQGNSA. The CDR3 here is CASSPSSGGIQETQYF. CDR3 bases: TGTGCCAGCAGCCCCTCTAGCGGGGGTATCCAAGAGACCCAGTACTTC.

The CDR3 bases are TGTGCCAGTTCCGACACAGGGCATAATTCACCCCTCCACTTT. It specifies CASSDTGHNSPLHF. This chain connects TRBV19 to TRBJ1-6; D may be TRBD1 (6 bases). The CDR3 totals 14 residues. Trimming removed 8 bases from V and 5 bases from J, with 13 bases in between. CDR1 LNHDA and CDR2 SQIVND come from the germline V gene (reference sequence).

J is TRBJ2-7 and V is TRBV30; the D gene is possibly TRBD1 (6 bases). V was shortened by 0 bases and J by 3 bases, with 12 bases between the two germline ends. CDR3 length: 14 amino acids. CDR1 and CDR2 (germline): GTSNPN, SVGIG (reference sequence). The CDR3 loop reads CAWSVTGRIYEQYF. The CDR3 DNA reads TGTGCCTGGAGTGTAACAGGGCGAATCTACGAGCAGTACTTC.

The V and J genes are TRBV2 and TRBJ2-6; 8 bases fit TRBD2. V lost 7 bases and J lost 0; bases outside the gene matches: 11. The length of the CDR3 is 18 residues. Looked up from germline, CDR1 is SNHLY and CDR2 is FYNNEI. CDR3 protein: CASKFSRGGTSGANVLTF. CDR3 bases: TGTGCCAGCAAGTTTTCTCGCGGGGGGACCTCTGGGGCCAACGTCCTGACTTTC.

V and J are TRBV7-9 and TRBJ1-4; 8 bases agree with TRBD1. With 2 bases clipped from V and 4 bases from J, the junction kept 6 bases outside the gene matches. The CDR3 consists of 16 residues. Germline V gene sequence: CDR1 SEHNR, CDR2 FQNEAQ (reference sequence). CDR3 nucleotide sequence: TGTGCCAGCAGCTTAAGGTCGGGACAGGATAATGAAAAACTGTTTTTT. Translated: CASSLRSGQDNEKLFF.

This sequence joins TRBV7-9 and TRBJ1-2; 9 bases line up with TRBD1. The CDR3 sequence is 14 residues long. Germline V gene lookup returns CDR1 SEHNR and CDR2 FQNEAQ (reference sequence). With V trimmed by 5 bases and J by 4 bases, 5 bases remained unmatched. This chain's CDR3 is CASSKGQGFYGYTF. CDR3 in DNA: TGTGCCAGCAGCAAGGGACAGGGATTCTATGGCTACACCTTC.

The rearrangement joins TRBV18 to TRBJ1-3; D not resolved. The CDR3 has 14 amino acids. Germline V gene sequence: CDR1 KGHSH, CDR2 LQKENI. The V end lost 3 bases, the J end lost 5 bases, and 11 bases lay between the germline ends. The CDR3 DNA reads TGTGCCAGCTCACCCAGGTCGGCGCGAAACACCATATATTTT. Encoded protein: CASSPRSARNTIYF.

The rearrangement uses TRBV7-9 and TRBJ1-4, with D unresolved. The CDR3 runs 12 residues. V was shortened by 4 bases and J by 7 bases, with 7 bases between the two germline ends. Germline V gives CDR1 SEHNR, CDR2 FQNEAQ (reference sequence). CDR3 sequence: CASSSVGEKLFF. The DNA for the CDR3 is TGTGCCAGCAGCTCAGTTGGTGAAAAACTGTTTTTT. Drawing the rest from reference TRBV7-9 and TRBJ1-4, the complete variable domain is DTGVSQNPRHKITKRGQNVTFRCDPISEHNRLYWYRQTLGQGPEFLTYFQNEAQLEKSRLLSDRFSAERPKGSFSTLEIQRTEQGDSAMYLCASSSVGEKLFFGSGTQLSVL.

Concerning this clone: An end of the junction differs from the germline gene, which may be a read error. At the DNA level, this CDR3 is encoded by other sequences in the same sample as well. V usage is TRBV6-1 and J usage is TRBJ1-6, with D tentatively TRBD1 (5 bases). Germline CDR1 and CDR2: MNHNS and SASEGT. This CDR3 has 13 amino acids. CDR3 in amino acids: CASREGANSPLHF. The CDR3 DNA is TGTGCCAGCAGGGAAGGGGCTAATTCCCCCCTCCACTTT.

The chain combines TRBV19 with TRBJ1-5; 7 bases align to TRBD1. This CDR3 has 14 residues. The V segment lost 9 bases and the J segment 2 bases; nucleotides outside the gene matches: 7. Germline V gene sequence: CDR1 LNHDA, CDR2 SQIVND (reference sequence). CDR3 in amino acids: CASKPGQGNQPQHF. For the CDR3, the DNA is TGTGCCAGCAAACCTGGACAGGGCAATCAGCCCCAGCATTTT.

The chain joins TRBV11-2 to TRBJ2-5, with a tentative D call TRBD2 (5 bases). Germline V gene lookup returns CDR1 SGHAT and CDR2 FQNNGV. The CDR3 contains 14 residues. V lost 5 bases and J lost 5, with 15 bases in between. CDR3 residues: CASSRSLVQETQYF. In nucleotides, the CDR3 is TGTGCCAGCAGCCGATCACTAGTTCAGGAGACCCAGTACTTC.

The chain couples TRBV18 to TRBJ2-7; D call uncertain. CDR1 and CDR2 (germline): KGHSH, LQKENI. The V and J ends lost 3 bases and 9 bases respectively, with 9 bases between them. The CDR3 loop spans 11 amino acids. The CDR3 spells CASSPGIGQYF. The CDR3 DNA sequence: TGTGCCAGCTCACCGGGCATCGGGCAGTACTTC.

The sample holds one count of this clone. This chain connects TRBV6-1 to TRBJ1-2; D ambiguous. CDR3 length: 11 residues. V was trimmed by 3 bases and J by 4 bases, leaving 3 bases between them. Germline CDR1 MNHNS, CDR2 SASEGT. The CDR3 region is CASSDSYGYTF. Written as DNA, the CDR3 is TGTGCCAGCAGTGACAGCTATGGCTACACCTTC.

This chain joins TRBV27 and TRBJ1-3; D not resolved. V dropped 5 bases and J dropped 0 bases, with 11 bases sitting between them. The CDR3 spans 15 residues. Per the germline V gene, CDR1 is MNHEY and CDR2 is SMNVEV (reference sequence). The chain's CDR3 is CASSKTGYSGNTIYF. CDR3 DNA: TGTGCCAGCAGTAAAACCGGGTACTCTGGAAACACCATATATTTT.

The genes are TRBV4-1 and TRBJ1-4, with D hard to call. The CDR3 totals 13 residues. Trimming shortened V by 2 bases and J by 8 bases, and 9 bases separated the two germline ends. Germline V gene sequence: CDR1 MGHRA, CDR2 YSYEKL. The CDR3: CASSQWPGEKLFF. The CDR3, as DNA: TGCGCCAGCAGCCAATGGCCGGGGGAAAAACTGTTTTTT.

The CDR3 nucleotides read TGTGCCAGCAGCTTGGATAGGGGAGGAGGAAACATTCAGTACTTC. Its translation is CASSLDRGGGNIQYF. This chain links TRBV5-4 with TRBJ2-4; a weak D match, TRBD2 (6 bases). This CDR3 contains 15 residues. CDR1 is SGHNT and CDR2 is YYREEE in the germline V gene (reference sequence). V was shortened by 0 bases and J by 6 bases, with 13 bases between the two germline ends.

For the CDR3, the DNA is TGTGCCGGCGCAACAGGGGGGGGAAATGAAAAACTGTTTTTT. Residues: CAGATGGGNEKLFF. This sequence joins TRBV2 and TRBJ1-4; 8 nucleotides line up with TRBD1. CDR1 SNHLY and CDR2 FYNNEI come from the germline V gene. Losses at the gene ends were 11 bases for V and 5 bases for J; bases not matched to a gene: 10. This CDR3 is 14 amino acids long.